This T cell receptor beta chain was obtained from a study of CD8 T cells in ankylosing spondylitis (dated by TCRdb to between 2016 and 2019). A note on the overall study: The study profiled T cell receptor beta repertoires in healthy donors and ankylosing spondylitis patients to find disease-linked TCR variants. The full study cohort was made up of 20 to 25 ankylosing spondylitis patients and some 100 healthy donors. Peripheral blood was sampled, and synovial fluid was additionally collected from ankylosing spondylitis patients.

What the work shows at the level of the full study, not this receptor alone: The disease-linked clones showed a CD8+ phenotype and occurred at relatively low frequencies in peripheral blood. Blood from ankylosing spondylitis patients appeared to be characterized by a TCR beta motif made up of about 8 highly homologous amino acid variants. The disease-linked clones were reported to be significantly enriched in matched synovial fluid samples from ankylosing spondylitis patients. Some TCR beta motif variants had previously been reported in synovial fluid and blood of reactive arthritis patients, which suggested common disease-initiation mechanisms.

The run used an Illumina HiSeq 2500. TCR beta libraries were prepared by quantitative 5'-RACE with molecular barcodes. In the original analysis: A new computational method, built on a probabilistic model of VDJ rearrangement, was used to identify disease-linked TCR variants. TCRdb itself trimmed the public reads at Q25 with fastp, ran MiXCR and retained productive beta chains. Under each unique CDR3 protein, matching rows form one entry showing the most common genes and DNA. Clone size and V and J calls follow TCRdb, not the original study. The sample yields about 540,000 distinct CDR3 sequences; over 9.5% were counted once. The top ten clones comprise 6.8% of the sample. Sequences ENHRY (CDR1) and SYGVKD (CDR2) are obtained from the germline V gene. From cysteine to phenylalanine, the CDR3 is 13 amino acids long. The retained sequence is limited to the CDR3, 39 bases, with the frame set at the first base. V was cut back by 7 bases and J by 7 bases, leaving a gap of 14 bases between them.

As to this clonotype: Its antigen is unknown. It has no much larger one-base neighbor in the sample; base qualities were not kept.

The chain is encoded by TRBV10-3 joined to TRBJ2-1; TRBD1 is possibly the D segment (5 matching bases). The clonotype comes from a male donor with ankylosing spondylitis. Material: blood, either unsorted or a sorted T cell fraction (not recorded which). Here is the DNA: TGTGCCATCAATTCTCGGCAGGGAAATGAGCAGTTCTTC. Its translation is CAINSRQGNEQFF.